These 29 T cell receptor beta chains originate from one sample sequenced in a study of control samples from healthy donors and cancer patients. The repertoire was sequenced with immunoSEQ multiplex PCR; TCRdb's copy has only in-frame clones and lacks some. There are about 70,000 clones in the sample; about 90% occur only once, and about 2.1% lies in the top ten. The specimen sequenced was PBMCs. These receptors were collected from a woman aged 45-65 years with head and neck cancer.

J is TRBJ2-5 and V is TRBV9, with a weak D call TRBD2 (5 bases). Germline V gene lookup returns CDR1 SGDLS and CDR2 YYNGEE. CDR3 length equals 14 residues. Deletions cut 1 base from V and 5 bases from J, with 12 bases between. CDR3 region: CASSVQAVGETQYF. CDR3 bases: TGTGCCAGCAGCGTACAAGCGGTAGGGGAGACCCAGTACTTC.

This clone was seen once. This chain links TRBV2 with TRBJ1-6; D gene unclear. This CDR3 is 15 amino acids long. The V end lost 7 bases, the J end lost 7 bases, and 17 bases lay between the germline ends. The V gene's germline CDR1 is SNHLY and CDR2 FYNNEI. The CDR3, as DNA: TGTGCCAGCAACCCTATTCCGGGTATCAATTCACCCCTCCACTTT. It encodes CASNPIPGINSPLHF.

The V and J genes are TRBV6-5 and TRBJ2-2; D call uncertain. The germline V and J ends were trimmed by 5 bases and 5 bases, with 9 bases remaining between them. This CDR3 comprises 13 residues. Looked up from germline, CDR1 is MNHEY and CDR2 is SVGAGI. CDR3 sequence (DNA): TGTGCCAGCAGTCCTTCGAGAACCGGGGAGCTGTTTTTT. Translated, it gives CASSPSRTGELFF.

The chain recombines TRBV15 with TRBJ2-7; no reliable D call. This CDR3 has 14 residues. V was pared by 3 bases and J by 2 bases, with 11 bases between. Germline values: CDR1 LNHNV, CDR2 YYDKDF (reference sequence). The CDR3 DNA reads TGTGCCACCAGCAGGTTACGCGTCGCCTACGAGCAGTACTTC. Translating it yields CATSRLRVAYEQYF.

The chain links TRBV7-2 to TRBJ2-7; 8 nucleotides align to TRBD2. Trimming at V came to 7 bases and at J to 3 bases, leaving 11 bases not matched to a gene. This CDR3 region has 15 residues. Germline assignment: CDR1 SGHTA and CDR2 FQGNSA. CDR3 in amino acids: CASILRGGGLYEQYF. CDR3 coding DNA: TGTGCCAGCATCCTTAGGGGCGGGGGGCTCTACGAGCAGTACTTC.

This rearrangement joins TRBV7-9 to TRBJ1-2; D not certain. This CDR3 has 13 amino acids. Between the trimmed V and J ends, which lost 1 base and 8 bases, there was a span of 11 bases. The V gene's germline CDR1 is SEHNR and CDR2 FQNEAQ (reference sequence). CDR3 amino acids: CASSLGLSGGYTF. The CDR3 DNA is TGTGCCAGCAGCTTAGGGCTATCGGGGGGCTACACCTTC.

V is TRBV30 and J is TRBJ2-2; D may be TRBD1 or TRBD2 (6 bases each). The CDR3 is 15 residues long. The germline CDR1 and CDR2 sequences are GTSNPN and SVGIG (reference sequence). V was shortened by 2 bases and J by 5 bases, with 15 bases between the two germline ends. The CDR3: CAWSSKGGGTGELFF. In DNA form, the CDR3 reads TGTGCCTGGAGTTCGAAGGGGGGCGGGACCGGGGAGCTGTTTTTT.

In this sample, this clone turned up a few times. The V call is TRBV7-2, the J call TRBJ2-5; no clear D gene. The CDR3 totals 13 residues. The germline V gene has CDR1 SGHTA and CDR2 FQGNSA. The V end was cut by 6 bases, the J end by 3 bases, with 11 bases between. DNA of the CDR3: TGTGCCAGCAGACGGACCGGTGAAGAGACCCAGTACTTC. Its protein product is CASRRTGEETQYF. Full variable domain (outside the CDR3, taken from reference TRBV7-2 and TRBJ2-5): GAGVSQSPSNKVTEKGKDVELRCDPISGHTALYWYRQSLGQGLEFLIYFQGNSAPDKSGLPSDRFSAERTGGSVSTLTIQRTQQEDSAVYLCASRRTGEETQYFGPGTRLLVL.

This clone was picked up one time. The J gene is TRBJ2-5, the V gene TRBV29-1; TRBD1 matches at 7 bases. This CDR3 region has 12 residues. V shed 7 bases and J 5 bases; nucleotides not matched to a gene: 7. Germline values: CDR1 SQVTM, CDR2 ANQGSEA. CDR3 bases: TGCAGCGCAGACAGGGTCGGGGAGACCCAGTACTTC. It is translated as CSADRVGETQYF.

The CDR3 is CASQMGQAIILAFF. CDR3 in DNA: TGTGCCAGCCAAATGGGACAGGCGATTATTCTGGCTTTCTTT. The rearrangement joins TRBV6-5 to TRBJ1-1, with 8 bases fitting TRBD1. From germline, CDR1 is MNHEY and CDR2 SVGAGI. V lost 8 bases, J lost 11 bases, and 16 bases stayed unmatched. The CDR3 is made up of 14 amino acids.

The chain couples TRBV6-1 to TRBJ2-7, with D maybe TRBD1 (5 bases). V lost 3 bases to trimming and J lost 2 bases, with 8 bases between them. This CDR3 region has 13 residues. The germline V gene encodes CDR1 MNHNS and CDR2 SASEGT. The CDR3 DNA is TGTGCCAGCAGTGACAGGGCAGCCTACGAGCAGTACTTC. This translates into CASSDRAAYEQYF.

The sample holds a few counts of this clone. The chain joins TRBV5-1 to TRBJ2-3, with TRBD2 matching over 8 bases. Germline V gene data show CDR1 as SGHRS and CDR2 as YFSETQ. V dropped 3 bases and J dropped 5; count of bases not matched to a gene: 8. The CDR3 runs to 15 residues. In nucleotides, the CDR3 is TGCGCCAGCAGCTCCGGGGGGGCTGTTCGAGATACGCAGTATTTT. As protein: CASSSGGAVRDTQYF.

This clone occurred a few times. The chain has TRBV19 and TRBJ1-1, with D hard to call. CDR3 length: 17 residues. In germline, CDR1 is LNHDA, CDR2 SQIVND (reference sequence). The V end lost 3 bases, the J end lost 3 bases, and 20 bases lay between the germline ends. The CDR3 loop reads CASSMEGIRRGDTEAFF. Written as DNA, the CDR3 is TGTGCCAGTAGTATGGAGGGTATAAGGAGAGGTGACACTGAAGCTTTCTTT.

This clone was observed once. The chain recombines TRBV30 with TRBJ2-6; D is perhaps TRBD1 or TRBD2 (5 bases each). Germline CDR1 is GTSNPN and CDR2 is SVGIG (reference sequence). The germline V and J ends were trimmed by 4 bases and 0 bases, with 16 bases remaining between them. The CDR3 runs 17 residues. The CDR3 loop reads CAWTQGPRTSGANVLTF. The DNA for the CDR3 is TGTGCCTGGACCCAGGGACCCCGAACCTCTGGGGCCAACGTCCTGACTTTC.

The chain uses TRBV9 and TRBJ2-3; 9 nucleotides align to TRBD1. Losses at the gene ends were 3 bases for V and 5 bases for J; bases not matched to a gene: 7. CDR1 SGDLS and CDR2 YYNGEE come from the germline V gene. The CDR3 runs to 15 residues. The CDR3 is CASSGGTGRRDTQYF. The CDR3 nucleotides are TGTGCCAGCAGCGGAGGGACAGGGCGTAGAGATACGCAGTATTTT.

The chain is built from TRBV7-9 and TRBJ2-1; perhaps TRBD1 as D (5 bases). The CDR3 has 14 residues. Germline V gene sequence: CDR1 SEHNR, CDR2 FQNEAQ (reference sequence). Trimming took 4 bases from V and 4 from J, leaving 11 bases between them. This CDR3 reads CASSYPRGYNEQFF. CDR3 DNA sequence: TGTGCCAGCAGCTACCCTAGGGGTTACAATGAGCAGTTCTTC. The full variable domain, its missing parts supplied by reference TRBV7-9 and TRBJ2-1, is DTGVSQNPRHKITKRGQNVTFRCDPISEHNRLYWYRQTLGQGPEFLTYFQNEAQLEKSRLLSDRFSAERPKGSFSTLEIQRTEQGDSAMYLCASSYPRGYNEQFFGPGTRLTVL.

The chain joins TRBV7-9 to TRBJ1-1; 8 bases are shared with TRBD1. CDR3 length: 14 residues. The germline V gene has CDR1 SEHNR and CDR2 FQNEAQ (reference sequence). V trimming: 1 base; J trimming: 11 bases; junction bases outside the gene matches: 9. CDR3 sequence reads: CASSLDSGTGVAFF. In nucleotides, the CDR3 is TGTGCCAGCAGCTTAGATTCCGGGACAGGTGTGGCTTTCTTT.

This chain joins TRBV21-1 and TRBJ2-3; TRBD2 was called by the table and not checked on the DNA. TRBV21-1 is termed a pseudogene. This CDR3 comprises 17 residues. The CDR3 region is CASSKYPAGGLTDTQYF. The CDR3 bases are TGTGCCAGCAGCAAATATCCAGCGGGGGGACTCACAGATACGCAGTATTTT.

The CDR3 spells CATSDGPTSTDTQYF. In DNA form, the CDR3 reads TGTGCCACCAGTGACGGGCCAACGAGCACAGATACGCAGTATTTT. The gene calls are TRBV24-1 and TRBJ2-3, with no clear D. V was pared by 4 bases and J by 0 bases, with 10 bases between. In germline, CDR1 is KGHDR, CDR2 SFDVKD. CDR3 size: 15 residues.

This rearrangement joins TRBV2 to TRBJ1-2, with TRBD1 matching over 7 bases. The V gene's germline CDR1 is SNHLY and CDR2 FYNNEI. V lost 8 bases to trimming and J lost 4 bases; unmatched junction nucleotides: 4. The CDR3 runs to 12 residues. The CDR3 DNA reads TGTGCCAGCGGGGACAGTTTCTATGGCTACACCTTC. Translated: CASGDSFYGYTF.

The rearrangement links TRBV4-1 to TRBJ1-1, with D unresolved. Trimming took off 6 bases at V and 1 base at J, with 12 bases between the two ends. This CDR3 is built from 14 residues. Germline V lookup: CDR1 MGHRA, CDR2 YSYEKL. The CDR3 DNA reads as TGCGCCAGCAGATTCCCTAACGGGAACACTGAAGCTTTCTTT. This gives the protein CASRFPNGNTEAFF.

The chain links TRBV6-5 to TRBJ2-2; D is ambiguous. The CDR3 is 13 amino acids. V was shortened by 6 bases and J by 4 bases, with 9 bases between the two germline ends. Germline CDR1 reads MNHEY; CDR2 reads SVGAGI. CDR3 bases: TGTGCCAGCAGGGGGTACTTCACCGGGGAGCTGTTTTTT. It encodes CASRGYFTGELFF.

The chain joins TRBV6-4 to TRBJ2-1, with D unclear. Germline-derived CDR1 and CDR2 are MRHNA and SNTAGT. The CDR3 is made up of 10 amino acids. With 4 bases removed from V and 10 bases from J, the gap between germline ends came to 5 bases. The CDR3: CASSVREQFF. The CDR3 DNA follows: TGTGCCAGCAGTGTAAGGGAGCAGTTCTTC.

The chain joins TRBV19 to TRBJ2-1; possible D gene TRBD1, 6 bases. Germline CDR1 LNHDA, CDR2 SQIVND (reference sequence). The CDR3 runs 14 residues. The V end was cut by 2 bases, the J end by 5 bases, with 10 bases between. CDR3 in amino acids: CASSIQGPNNEQFF. The CDR3 coding sequence is TGTGCCAGTAGTATACAGGGGCCAAACAATGAGCAGTTCTTC.

V gene TRBV19 combines with J gene TRBJ2-5, with 10 bases identical to TRBD2. The CDR3 is made up of 16 amino acids. Trimming at V came to 4 bases and at J to 5 bases, leaving 10 bases not matched to a gene. The germline gives CDR1 LNHDA, CDR2 SQIVND (reference sequence). The CDR3 reads CASSTSGGTLGETQYF. CDR3 DNA: TGTGCCAGTAGTACTAGCGGGGGAACGTTGGGGGAGACCCAGTACTTC.

The rearrangement links TRBV18 to TRBJ2-3; 8 bases agree with TRBD1. Losses at the gene ends were 4 bases for V and 4 bases for J; bases not matched to a gene: 10. There are 16 residues in the CDR3. CDR1 and CDR2 from the germline V gene are KGHSH and LQKENI. This CDR3 is CASSQKTGVSSDTQYF. The CDR3 DNA reads TGTGCCAGCTCACAAAAGACAGGGGTCAGCTCAGATACGCAGTATTTT.

This clone has only one observation. V gene TRBV6-5 combines with J gene TRBJ2-1; TRBD2 aligns across 9 bases. Germline V lookup: CDR1 MNHEY, CDR2 SVGAGI. CDR3 length: 13 residues. J was trimmed by 12 bases and V by 7 bases; bases with no gene match: 10. The CDR3 loop is CASKRAGGQGQFF. CDR3 bases: TGTGCCAGCAAGCGAGCGGGGGGCCAGGGGCAGTTCTTC.

This clone was found a few times. This sequence joins TRBV11-2 and TRBJ1-3, with TRBD1 as a possible D gene (5 bases). The V and J ends lost 3 bases and 6 bases respectively, with 9 bases between them. This CDR3 has 13 amino acids. Germline loops: CDR1 SGHAT, CDR2 FQNNGV. The CDR3 protein is CASSLGLKNTIYF. DNA of the CDR3: TGTGCCAGCAGCTTGGGGCTCAAAAACACCATATATTTT.

This clone was seen once. This rearrangement joins TRBV29-1 to TRBJ2-3, with 11 bases aligning to TRBD2. This CDR3 has 18 residues. Germline assignment: CDR1 SQVTM and CDR2 ANQGSEA. J was trimmed by 4 bases and V by 1 base; bases with no gene match: 13. The CDR3 region is CSVEGVGGSGGGADTQYF. As DNA, the CDR3 is TGCAGCGTTGAAGGAGTTGGAGGTAGCGGGGGGGGAGCAGATACGCAGTATTTT.